Below are 23 T cell receptor beta chains sequenced from a single sample in a study of T cell clonality in common variable immunodeficiency. TCRdb's table, derived via immunoSEQ multiplex PCR, lists solely in-frame clones and lacks some. Singletons are absent from the sample, which has roughly 32,000 clones. Sequences were obtained from peripheral blood mononuclear cells. Receptors originate from a person aged 18 to 75 in good health.

This clone was seen repeatedly, ten times or more. Read data end 3 residues before the CDR3 end; the end is taken from the germline J gene. This chain links TRBV2 with TRBJ1-2; no firm D call. The CDR3 contains 13 residues. Trimming shortened V by 3 bases and J by 5 bases, and 10 bases separated the two germline ends. Per germline, CDR1 SNHLY and CDR2 FYNNEI. Partial CDR3 DNA: TGTGCCAGCAGTGAGCCCATCCTATATGGC. Residues: CASSEPILYG. The full-length CDR3 reads as CASSEPILYGYTF.

This clone was observed many times. Read sequence stops 3 residues before the CDR3 end, and the germline J gene provides the missing end. The chain employs TRBV19 and TRBJ1-5; D is perhaps TRBD1 (5 bases). The germline gives CDR1 LNHDA, CDR2 SQIVND (reference sequence). The CDR3 has 17 amino acids. Trimming took 3 bases from V and 4 from J, leaving 19 bases between them. Partial CDR3 DNA: TGTGCCAGTAGTATGGCCGTCGGGGGAATAGGAAATCAGCCC. Residues: CASSMAVGGIGNQP. The complete CDR3 protein is CASSMAVGGIGNQPQHF.

With respect to this clone: The DNA ends 3 residues before the CDR3 does, and the rest of the CDR3 is filled in from the germline J gene. Other DNA sequences within the sample encode an identical CDR3. The V gene is TRBV7-9, the J gene TRBJ1-3; D call uncertain. Germline-derived CDR1 and CDR2 are SEHNR and FQNEAQ (reference sequence). There are 14 residues in the CDR3. The V end was cut by 4 bases, the J end by 9 bases, with 16 bases between. The CDR3 reads CASSSRTGLVTIYF. The CDR3 bases that were read are TGTGCCAGCAGCTCTAGGACTGGACTGGTCACC.

This clone appeared many times. The CDR3 end falls 3 residues outside the read, so it is completed with the germline J gene. This rearrangement joins TRBV5-4 to TRBJ2-5; 7 positions agree with TRBD2. Germline V gives CDR1 SGHNT, CDR2 YYREEE (reference sequence). This CDR3 region has 15 residues. Trimming took 3 bases from V and 5 from J; bases not matched to a gene: 10. CDR3 DNA (partial): TGTGCCAGCAGCTCAACCGGGACTACTGGGGAGACC. Its translation is CASSSTGTTGET. The whole CDR3 is CASSSTGTTGETQYF.

This clone came up many times. The read falls 3 residues short of the CDR3 end, and the missing part is taken from the germline J gene. Other nucleotide sequences in the sample specify the same CDR3. The genes are TRBV20-1 and TRBJ1-5; TRBD1 is a possible D gene (6 bases). CDR3 length: 12 amino acids. The germline CDR1 and CDR2 sequences are DFQATT and SNEGSKA (reference sequence). V dropped 5 bases and J dropped 5 bases, with 10 bases sitting between them. CDR3 loop: CSALGGDQPQHF. Incomplete CDR3 DNA: TGCAGTGCTCTAGGGGGGGATCAGCCC.

This clone was recorded at least ten times. With the read ending 3 residues before the CDR3 end, the germline J gene is used to fill in that end. J is TRBJ1-4 and V is TRBV5-1; 12 bases fit TRBD1. Germline values: CDR1 SGHRS, CDR2 YFSETQ. Unmatched junction bases numbered 2, after V lost 7 bases and J lost 1 base. The CDR3 runs 15 residues. The CDR3 DNA, read in part, is TGCGCCAGCGGGGACAGGGGGCGAACTAATGAAAAA. It specifies CASGDRGRTNEK. The entire CDR3 protein is CASGDRGRTNEKLFF.

Notes on this clone: At one of its ends the junction is not consistent with the germline gene, which may arise from a read error. Additional DNA sequences in this sample encode the identical CDR3. The CDR3 protein is CASEAGNTIYF. The part of the CDR3 DNA that was read is TGCGCCAGCGAAGCGGGAAACACT. The chain couples TRBV5-1 to TRBJ1-3; D is undetermined. The sequence runs out 3 residues before the end of the CDR3; the remainder is reconstructed from the germline J gene. Germline V gene data show CDR1 as SGHRS and CDR2 as YFSETQ. The CDR3 is made up of 11 amino acids.

With regard to this clone: The read comes to an end 3 residues before the CDR3 does, leaving the germline J gene to fill in the end. V gene TRBV7-8 combines with J gene TRBJ2-5, with 16 bases fitting TRBD2. CDR1 is SGHVS and CDR2 is FQNEAQ in the germline V gene. The CDR3 totals 18 residues. V lost 1 base to trimming and J lost 5 bases; unmatched junction nucleotides: 7. CDR3 in amino acids: CASSLGVGTSGREETQYF. Incomplete CDR3 DNA: TGTGCCAGCAGCTTAGGAGTGGGGACTAGCGGGAGGGAGGAGACC.

This clone was seen repeatedly, ten times or more. The CDR3 is cut off 3 residues early in the read; its end comes from the germline J gene. V is TRBV10-2 and J is TRBJ2-7; maybe TRBD1 (6 bases). The CDR3 totals 14 residues. Germline V CDR1 and CDR2: WSHSY, SAAADI. The V and J ends lost 3 bases and 5 bases respectively, with 14 bases between them. The CDR3 loop is CASSDRRQAHEQYF. The CDR3 bases that were read are TGCGCCAGCAGTGATCGACGACAGGCCCACGAG.

This clone was seen many times. The read finishes 3 residues shy of the CDR3 end, and the germline J gene is used to complete it. This sample includes further DNA sequences coding for the same CDR3. The rearrangement uses TRBV14 and TRBJ1-3; the D is unclear. The germline V gene encodes CDR1 SGHDN and CDR2 FVKESK. The CDR3 totals 15 residues. V dropped 4 bases and J dropped 0 bases, with 10 bases sitting between them. CDR3 sequence reads: CASSPQSASGNTIYF. Incomplete CDR3 DNA: TGTGCCAGCAGCCCACAAAGCGCCTCTGGAAACACC.

This clone was seen at least ten times. The read ends 3 residues shy of where the CDR3 ends; the end is completed using the germline J gene. This chain uses TRBV5-6 with TRBJ2-2; 10 bases align to TRBD1. Germline lookup yields CDR1 SGHDT and CDR2 YYEEEE. The CDR3 has 15 amino acids. V was pared by 2 bases and J by 6 bases, with 4 bases of the junction left unmatched. The CDR3 here is CASSLGQGGAGELFF. CDR3 DNA, as far as it was read: TGTGCCAGCAGCTTAGGACAGGGGGGCGCCGGGGAG.

This clone was counted ten times or more. The CDR3 end falls 3 residues outside the read, so it is completed with the germline J gene. The gene calls are TRBV20-1 and TRBJ2-5, with 7 bases that match TRBD2. Germline CDR1 reads DFQATT; CDR2 reads SNEGSKA (reference sequence). Unmatched junction bases numbered 4, after V lost 5 bases and J lost 1 base. The CDR3 is made up of 13 amino acids. The part of the CDR3 DNA that was read is TGCAGTGCTGTATCTAGCGGCCAAGAGACC. As protein: CSAVSSGQET. The full-length CDR3 reads as CSAVSSGQETQYF.

This clone was recorded at least ten times. The missing CDR3 end, 3 residues past where the read stops, is filled in from the germline J gene. V usage is TRBV19 and J usage is TRBJ1-2, with a possible D match to TRBD1 (5 bases). Germline V gene sequence: CDR1 LNHDA, CDR2 SQIVND (reference sequence). The CDR3 extends over 13 amino acids. Trimming took 4 bases from V and 2 from J, leaving 8 bases between them. CDR3: CASSRAGNYGYTF. The DNA read from the CDR3 is TGTGCCAGTAGTAGGGCAGGGAACTATGGC.

This clone was counted many times. The read finishes 3 residues shy of the CDR3 end, and the germline J gene is used to complete it. The chain combines TRBV7-3 with TRBJ2-4, with TRBD1 matching over 8 bases. The germline CDR1 and CDR2 sequences are SGHTA and FQGTGA. V lost 2 bases to trimming and J lost 1 base; unmatched junction nucleotides: 4. This CDR3 has 16 residues. Partial CDR3 DNA: TGTGCCAGCAGCTTACAGGGGGCCGGGGCCAAAAACATT. Amino acid sequence: CASSLQGAGAKNI. In full, the CDR3 reads CASSLQGAGAKNIQYF.

This clone occurred many times. The read is 3 residues too short to cover the CDR3 end, so that end is filled in from the germline J gene. This chain joins TRBV20-1 and TRBJ2-2; 8 bases match TRBD2. CDR3 size: 16 residues. The junction had 12 bases not matched to a gene; V was cut back by 4 bases and J by 5 bases. From germline, CDR1 is DFQATT and CDR2 SNEGSKA (reference sequence). The CDR3: CSAMDWAGGRTGELFF. CDR3 DNA, as far as it was read: TGCAGTGCTATGGATTGGGCGGGAGGACGGACCGGGGAG.

This clone has ten or more counts. The junction departs from germline at one end; a sequencing error may be responsible. The CDR3 end falls 3 residues outside the read, so it is completed with the germline J gene. The chain employs TRBV7-7 and TRBJ2-3, with 7 bases lining up with TRBD1. There are 15 residues in the CDR3. Germline CDR1 SSHAT, CDR2 FNYEAQ (reference sequence). The CDR3 protein is CASSFRGQITDTQYF. Partial CDR3 DNA: TGTGCTAGCAGCTTTCGGGGACAGATCACAGATACG.

This clone was picked up many times. The read stops 3 residues short of the end of the CDR3; the missing end is completed from the germline J gene. The rearrangement joins TRBV20-1 to TRBJ2-5, with TRBD2 matching 13 bases. Germline V gene data show CDR1 as DFQATT and CDR2 as SNEGSKA (reference sequence). This CDR3 is built from 16 residues. J gave up 5 bases and V 6 bases, and 12 bases lay outside the gene matches. This chain's CDR3 is CSASTPGLAGLETQYF. The DNA read from the CDR3 is TGCAGTGCGAGTACCCCGGGACTAGCGGGACTTGAGACC.

As concerns this clone: The CDR3 end is not reached by the read, which stops 3 residues before it; the germline J gene fills it in. The chain combines TRBV19 with TRBJ1-1, with 9 bases identical to TRBD1. V lost 7 bases and J lost 6; bases outside the gene matches: 6. This CDR3 has 13 residues. Germline CDR1 and CDR2: LNHDA and SQIVND (reference sequence). CDR3 bases read: TGTGCCAGTATCTTACAGGGGGCCGCTGAA. Its protein is CASILQGAAE. The CDR3, in full, reads CASILQGAAEAFF. The full variable domain, in which reference TRBV19 and TRBJ1-1 provide the parts outside the CDR3, is DGGITQSPKYLFRKEGQNVTLSCEQNLNHDAMYWYRQDPGQGLRLIYYSQIVNDFQKGDIAEGYSVSREKKESFPLTVTSAQKNPTAFYLCASILQGAAEAFFGQGTRLTVV.

A few counts support this clone. The read finishes 3 residues shy of the CDR3 end, and the germline J gene is used to complete it. The chain uses TRBV18 and TRBJ2-2; 9 nucleotides agree with TRBD1. This CDR3 region has 13 residues. CDR1 is KGHSH and CDR2 is LQKENI in the germline V gene. CDR3: CASSSGTGPPLFF. CDR3 DNA (partial): TGTGCCAGCTCATCAGGGACAGGGCCACCG.

This clone was recorded at least ten times. The sequence runs out 3 residues before the end of the CDR3; the remainder is reconstructed from the germline J gene. V gene TRBV20-1 combines with J gene TRBJ2-1; D gene ambiguous. Trimming pared 8 bases from V and 8 bases from J, leaving 19 bases between. The CDR3 sequence is 13 residues long. Germline V gene sequence: CDR1 DFQATT, CDR2 SNEGSKA (reference sequence). CDR3 in amino acids: CSLLTSGWDEQFF. The CDR3 bases that were read are TGCAGTCTCCTTACCTCCGGGTGGGATGAG.

This clone was seen repeatedly, ten times or more. The read is 3 residues too short to cover the CDR3 end, so that end is filled in from the germline J gene. This sequence joins TRBV13 and TRBJ2-1; D gene ambiguous. Trimming removed 2 bases at V and 7 bases at J, with 9 bases between. Germline lookup yields CDR1 PRHDT and CDR2 FYEKMQ (reference sequence). The CDR3 loop spans 13 amino acids. CDR3 loop: CASSLILENEQFF. CDR3 DNA, as far as it was read: TGTGCCAGCAGCTTAATTTTAGAAAATGAG. Full variable domain (rest looked up from reference TRBV13 and TRBJ2-1): AAGVIQSPRHLIKEKRETATLKCYPIPRHDTVYWYQQGPGQDPQFLISFYEKMQSDKGSIPDRFSAQQFSDYHSELNMSSLELGDSALYFCASSLILENEQFFGPGTRLTVL.

The sample holds a few counts of this clone. Mismatch with germline at one junction end may stem from a read error. The read is 3 residues too short to cover the CDR3 end, so that end is filled in from the germline J gene. This sample includes further DNA sequences coding for the same CDR3. The chain uses TRBV5-1 and TRBJ1-3; 7 positions agree with TRBD1. The CDR3 runs to 14 residues. Germline CDR1 is SGHRS and CDR2 is YFSETQ. CDR3 DNA, as far as it was read: TGCGCCAGCAGCCACACAGGGGAGGGAAACACA. As protein: CASSHTGEGNT. The whole CDR3 protein reads CASSHTGEGNTIYF.

This clone was observed at least ten times. The CDR3 extends 3 residues past the end of the read, so its final part is completed from the germline J gene. The V and J genes are TRBV28 and TRBJ2-7; TRBD2 matches at 10 bases. The CDR3 is 11 residues long. Germline V gene sequence: CDR1 MDHEN, CDR2 SYDVKM. The junction had 0 bases not matched to a gene; V was cut back by 8 bases and J by 5 bases. CDR3 protein: CASLAGDEQYF. CDR3 DNA, as far as it was read: TGTGCCAGCCTAGCGGGAGACGAG.